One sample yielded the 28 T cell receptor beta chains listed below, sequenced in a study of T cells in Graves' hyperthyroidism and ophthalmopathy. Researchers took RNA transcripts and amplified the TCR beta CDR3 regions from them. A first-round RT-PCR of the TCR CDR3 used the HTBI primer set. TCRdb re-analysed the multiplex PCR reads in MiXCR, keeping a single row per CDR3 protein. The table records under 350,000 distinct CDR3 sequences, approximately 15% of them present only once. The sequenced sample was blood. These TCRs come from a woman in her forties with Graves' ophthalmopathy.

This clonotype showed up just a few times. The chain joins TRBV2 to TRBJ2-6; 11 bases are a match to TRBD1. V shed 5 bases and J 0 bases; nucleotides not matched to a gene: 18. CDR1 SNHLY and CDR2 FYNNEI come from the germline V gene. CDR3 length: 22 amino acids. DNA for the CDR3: TGTGCCAGCAGTTCCCGACTTACCGGGACAGGGGGTGCTCCCTCTGGGGCCAACGTCCTGACTTTC. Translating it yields CASSSRLTGTGGAPSGANVLTF.

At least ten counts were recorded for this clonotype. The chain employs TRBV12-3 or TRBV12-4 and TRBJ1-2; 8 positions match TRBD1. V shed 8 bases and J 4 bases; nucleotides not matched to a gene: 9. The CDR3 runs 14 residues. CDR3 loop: CASYSAGTGYGYTF. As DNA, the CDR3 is TGTGCCAGCTACTCGGCCGGGACAGGCTATGGCTACACCTTC.

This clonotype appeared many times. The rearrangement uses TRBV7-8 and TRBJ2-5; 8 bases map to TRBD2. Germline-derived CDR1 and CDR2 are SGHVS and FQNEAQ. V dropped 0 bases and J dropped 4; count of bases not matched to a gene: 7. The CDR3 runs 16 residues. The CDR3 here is CASSLALRRGVETQYF. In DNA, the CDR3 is TGTGCCAGCAGCTTAGCCCTACGGCGGGGGGTAGAGACCCAGTACTTC. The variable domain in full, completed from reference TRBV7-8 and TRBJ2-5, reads GAGVSQSPRYKVAKRGQDVALRCDPISGHVSLFWYQQALGQGPEFLTYFQNEAQLDKSGLPSDRFFAERPEGSVSTLKIQRTQQEDSAVYLCASSLALRRGVETQYFGPGTRLLVL.

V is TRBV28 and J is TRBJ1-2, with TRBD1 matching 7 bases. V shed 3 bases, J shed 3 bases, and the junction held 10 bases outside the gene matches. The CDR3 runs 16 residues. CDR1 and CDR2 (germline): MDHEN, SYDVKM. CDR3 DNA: TGTGCCAGCAGTTTCTTGAGGGGACAGATCCACTATGGCTACACCTTC. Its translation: CASSFLRGQIHYGYTF.

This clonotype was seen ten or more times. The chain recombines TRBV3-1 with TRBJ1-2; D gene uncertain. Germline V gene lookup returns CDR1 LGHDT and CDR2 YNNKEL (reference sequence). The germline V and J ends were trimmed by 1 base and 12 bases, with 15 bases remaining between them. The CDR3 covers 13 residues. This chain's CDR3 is CASSQVPSGWNTF. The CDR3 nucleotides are TGTGCCAGCAGCCAAGTCCCGTCGGGGTGGAACACCTTC.

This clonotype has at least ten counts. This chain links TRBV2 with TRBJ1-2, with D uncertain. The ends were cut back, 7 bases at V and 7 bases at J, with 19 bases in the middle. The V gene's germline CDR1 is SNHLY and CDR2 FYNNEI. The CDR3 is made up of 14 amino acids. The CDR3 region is CASNPTLSPLGYTF. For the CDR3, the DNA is TGTGCCAGCAATCCGACGCTCTCCCCCCTTGGCTACACCTTC.

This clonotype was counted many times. CDR3 bases: TGTGCCAGCCGGGATTTGAGCTCCTATAATTCACCCCTCCACTTT. Its translation is CASRDLSSYNSPLHF. The rearrangement joins TRBV2 to TRBJ1-6; D unclear. V dropped 8 bases and J dropped 0 bases, with 11 bases sitting between them. This CDR3 region has 15 residues. Looked up from germline, CDR1 is SNHLY and CDR2 is FYNNEI.

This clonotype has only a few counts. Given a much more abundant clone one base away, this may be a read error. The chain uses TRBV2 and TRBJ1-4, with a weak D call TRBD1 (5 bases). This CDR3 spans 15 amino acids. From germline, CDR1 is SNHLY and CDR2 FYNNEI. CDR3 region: CASIRVLVANEKLVF. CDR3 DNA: TGTGCCAGCATCAGGGTCTTGGTGGCTAATGAAAAACTGGTTTTT.

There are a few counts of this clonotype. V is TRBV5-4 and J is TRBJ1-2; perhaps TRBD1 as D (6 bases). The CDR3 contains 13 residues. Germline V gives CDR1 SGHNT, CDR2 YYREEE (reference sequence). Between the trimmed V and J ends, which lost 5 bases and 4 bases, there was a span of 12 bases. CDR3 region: CASSSQGTYGYTF. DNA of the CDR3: TGTGCCAGCAGTTCACAGGGAACCTATGGCTACACCTTC. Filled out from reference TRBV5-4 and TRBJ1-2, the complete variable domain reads ETGVTQSPTHLIKTRGQQVTLRCSSQSGHNTVSWYQQALGQGPQFIFQYYREEENGRGNFPPRFSGLQFPNYSSELNVNALELDDSALYLCASSSQGTYGYTFGSGTRLTVV.

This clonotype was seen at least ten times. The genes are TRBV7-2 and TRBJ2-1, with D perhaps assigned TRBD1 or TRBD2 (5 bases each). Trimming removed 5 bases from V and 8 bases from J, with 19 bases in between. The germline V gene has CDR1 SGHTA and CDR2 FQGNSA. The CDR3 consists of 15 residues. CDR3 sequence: CASSPFGAVEYEQFF. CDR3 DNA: TGTGCCAGCAGCCCGTTCGGGGCCGTAGAGTATGAGCAGTTCTTC.

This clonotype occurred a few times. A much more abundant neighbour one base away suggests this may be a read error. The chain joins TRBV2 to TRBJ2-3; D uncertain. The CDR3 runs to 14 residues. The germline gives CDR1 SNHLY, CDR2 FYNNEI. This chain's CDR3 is CAISDRLVGDTQYF. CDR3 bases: TGTGCCATCAGTGACCGGCTCGTAGGAGATACGCAGTATTTT.

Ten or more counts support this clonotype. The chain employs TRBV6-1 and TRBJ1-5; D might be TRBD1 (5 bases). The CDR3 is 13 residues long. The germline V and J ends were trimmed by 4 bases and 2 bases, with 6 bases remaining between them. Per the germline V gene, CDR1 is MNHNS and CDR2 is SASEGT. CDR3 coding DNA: TGTGCCAGCAGTGGACAGCGCAATCAGCCCCAGCATTTT. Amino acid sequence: CASSGQRNQPQHF.

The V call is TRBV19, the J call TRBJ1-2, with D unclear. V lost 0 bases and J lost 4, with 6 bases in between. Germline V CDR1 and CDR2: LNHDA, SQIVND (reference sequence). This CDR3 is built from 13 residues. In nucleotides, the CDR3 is TGTGCCAGTAGTATAGAGAGGAGCTATGGCTACACCTTC. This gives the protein CASSIERSYGYTF.

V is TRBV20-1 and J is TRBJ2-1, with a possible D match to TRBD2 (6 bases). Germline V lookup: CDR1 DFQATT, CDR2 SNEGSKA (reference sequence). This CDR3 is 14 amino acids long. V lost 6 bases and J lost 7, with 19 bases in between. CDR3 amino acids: CSAPPWRELNEQFF. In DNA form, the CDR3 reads TGCAGTGCCCCTCCCTGGCGGGAACTAAATGAGCAGTTCTTC.

CDR3: CASSIYGGTEQFF. Written as DNA, the CDR3 is TGTGCCAGTAGTATATACGGCGGGACTGAGCAGTTCTTC. The genes are TRBV19 and TRBJ2-1, with a tentative D call TRBD2 (6 bases). CDR3 length equals 13 residues. The germline V gene encodes CDR1 LNHDA and CDR2 SQIVND (reference sequence). V lost 2 bases to trimming and J lost 9 bases, with 11 bases between them. The whole variable domain, filled in from reference TRBV19 and TRBJ2-1, reads DGGITQSPKYLFRKEGQNVTLSCEQNLNHDAMYWYRQDPGQGLRLIYYSQIVNDFQKGDIAEGYSVSREKKESFPLTVTSAQKNPTAFYLCASSIYGGTEQFFGPGTRLTVL.

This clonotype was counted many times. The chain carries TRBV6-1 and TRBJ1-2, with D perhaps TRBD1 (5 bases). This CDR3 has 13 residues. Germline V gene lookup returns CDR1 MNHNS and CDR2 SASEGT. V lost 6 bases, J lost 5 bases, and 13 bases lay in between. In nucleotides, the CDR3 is TGTGCCAGCAGCTTTCGGGGCCCTTATGGCTACACCTTC. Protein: CASSFRGPYGYTF.

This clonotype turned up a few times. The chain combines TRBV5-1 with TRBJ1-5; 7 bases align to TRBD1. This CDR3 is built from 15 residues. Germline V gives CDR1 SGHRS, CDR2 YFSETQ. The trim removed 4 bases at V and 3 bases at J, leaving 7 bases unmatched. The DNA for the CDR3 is TGCGCCAGCAGCCCGGGACAGATGCCCAATCAGCCCCAGCATTTT. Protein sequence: CASSPGQMPNQPQHF.

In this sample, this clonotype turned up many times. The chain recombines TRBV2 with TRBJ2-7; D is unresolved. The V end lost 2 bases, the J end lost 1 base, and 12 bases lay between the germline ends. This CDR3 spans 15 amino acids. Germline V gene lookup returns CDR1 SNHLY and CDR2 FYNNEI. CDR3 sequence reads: CASSESLQQSYEQYF. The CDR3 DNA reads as TGTGCCAGCAGTGAAAGTCTACAGCAATCCTACGAGCAGTACTTC.

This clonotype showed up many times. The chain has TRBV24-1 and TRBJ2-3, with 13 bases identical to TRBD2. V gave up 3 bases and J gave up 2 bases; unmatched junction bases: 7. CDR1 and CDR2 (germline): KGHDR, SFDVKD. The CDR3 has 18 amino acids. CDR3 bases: TGTGCCACCAGTGATACTTTGACTAGCGGGGGGTCCACAGATACGCAGTATTTT. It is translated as CATSDTLTSGGSTDTQYF.

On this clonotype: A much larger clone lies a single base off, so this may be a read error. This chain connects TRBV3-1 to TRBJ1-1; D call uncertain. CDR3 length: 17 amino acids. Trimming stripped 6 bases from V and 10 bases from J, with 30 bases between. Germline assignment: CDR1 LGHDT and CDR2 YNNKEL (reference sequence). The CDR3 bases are TGTGCCAGCAGTCGCGCGCGTGACCGACCCGCCAAACCTTCAGCTTTCTTT. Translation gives CASSRARDRPAKPSAFF.

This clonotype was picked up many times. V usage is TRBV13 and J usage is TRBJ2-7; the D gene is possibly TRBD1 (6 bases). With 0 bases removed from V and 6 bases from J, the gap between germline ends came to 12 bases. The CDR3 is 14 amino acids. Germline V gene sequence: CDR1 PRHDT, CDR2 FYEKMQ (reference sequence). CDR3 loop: CASSLGQGPLEQYF. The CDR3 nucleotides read TGTGCCAGCAGCTTAGGTCAGGGGCCGCTCGAGCAGTACTTC. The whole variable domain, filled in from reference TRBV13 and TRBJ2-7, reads AAGVIQSPRHLIKEKRETATLKCYPIPRHDTVYWYQQGPGQDPQFLISFYEKMQSDKGSIPDRFSAQQFSDYHSELNMSSLELGDSALYFCASSLGQGPLEQYFGPGTRLTVT.

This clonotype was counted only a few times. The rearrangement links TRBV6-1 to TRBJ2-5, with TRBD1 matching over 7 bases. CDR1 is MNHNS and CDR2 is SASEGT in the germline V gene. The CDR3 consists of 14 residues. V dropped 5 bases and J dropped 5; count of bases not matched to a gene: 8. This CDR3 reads CASSKRQGRETQYF. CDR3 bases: TGTGCCAGCAGTAAGAGACAGGGTCGGGAGACCCAGTACTTC.

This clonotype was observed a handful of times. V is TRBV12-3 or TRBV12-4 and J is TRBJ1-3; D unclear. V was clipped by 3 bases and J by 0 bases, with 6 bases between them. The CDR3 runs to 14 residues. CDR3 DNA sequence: TGTGCCAGCAGTTTCTGGGGCTCTGGAAACACCATATATTTT. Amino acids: CASSFWGSGNTIYF.

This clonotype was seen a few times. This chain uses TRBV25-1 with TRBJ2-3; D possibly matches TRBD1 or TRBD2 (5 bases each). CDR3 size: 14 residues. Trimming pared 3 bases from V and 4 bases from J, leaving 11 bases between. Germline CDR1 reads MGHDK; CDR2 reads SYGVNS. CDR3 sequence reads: CASSDVGGADTQYF. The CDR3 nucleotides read TGTGCCAGCAGTGATGTTGGGGGTGCAGATACGCAGTATTTT.

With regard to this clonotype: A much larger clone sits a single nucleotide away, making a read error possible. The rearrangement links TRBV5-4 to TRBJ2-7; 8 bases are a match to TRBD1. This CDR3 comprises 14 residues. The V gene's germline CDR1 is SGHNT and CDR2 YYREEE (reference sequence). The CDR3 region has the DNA TGTGCCAGCAGCTTGGAGACAGGGGTGTACGGGCAGTACTTC. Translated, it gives CASSLETGVYGQYF.

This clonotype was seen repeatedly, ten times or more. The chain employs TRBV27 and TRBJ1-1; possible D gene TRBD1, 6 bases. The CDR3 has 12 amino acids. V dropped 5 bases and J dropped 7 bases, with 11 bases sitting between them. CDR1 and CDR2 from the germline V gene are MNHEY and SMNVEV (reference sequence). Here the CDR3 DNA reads TGTGCCAGCAGTAAAGAGGGGGTTGAAGCTTTCTTT. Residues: CASSKEGVEAFF.

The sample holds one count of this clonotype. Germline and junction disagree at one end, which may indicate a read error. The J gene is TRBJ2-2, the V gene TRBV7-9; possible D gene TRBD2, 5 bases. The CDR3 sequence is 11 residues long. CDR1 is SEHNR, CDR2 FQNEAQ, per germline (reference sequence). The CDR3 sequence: CASSRSGELSF. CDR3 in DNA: TGTGCCAGCAGCCGATCCGGGGAGCTGTCTTTT. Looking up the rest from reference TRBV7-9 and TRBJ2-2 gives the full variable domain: DTGVSQNPRHKITKRGQNVTFRCDPISEHNRLYWYRQTLGQGPEFLTYFQNEAQLEKSRLLSDRFSAERPKGSFSTLEIQRTEQGDSAMYLCASSRSGELSFGEGSRLTVL.

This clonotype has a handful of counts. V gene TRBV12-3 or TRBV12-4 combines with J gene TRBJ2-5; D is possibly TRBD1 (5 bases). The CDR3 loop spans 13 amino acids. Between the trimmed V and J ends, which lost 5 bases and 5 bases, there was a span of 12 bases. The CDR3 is CASSRTYGETQYF. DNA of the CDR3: TGTGCCAGCAGTCGGACATATGGGGAGACCCAGTACTTC.